This is a list of T cell receptor beta chains from one sample in a study of cytomegalovirus exposure and HLA in healthy donors. Measured with immunoSEQ multiplex PCR; TCRdb has only the in-frame clones, and not every one. Here the sample spans about 150,000 clones, roughly 73% being singletons. Sequencing input: PBMCs. These receptors originate from a man younger than 35 in good health and CMV-seropositive. Both conserved end residues are part of each CDR3. The order of the fields is V gene, clone size, CDR3 length, D gene, J gene, CDR3 protein, CDR3 DNA. A D gene is named only where the DNA matches it firmly. Clone size is stated in some rows and not others, as once, few, many or a class when expanded.

v_call: TRBV15; clone_size: .; cdr3_length: 12; d_call: .; j_call: TRBJ2-3; cdr3_aa: CATSSPRDTQYF; cdr3_nt: TGTGCCACCAGCAGTCCCCGGGATACGCAGTATTTT
v_call: TRBV15; clone_size: .; cdr3_length: 15; d_call: .; j_call: TRBJ2-3; cdr3_aa: CATSRDRGLGDTQYF; cdr3_nt: TGTGCCACCAGCAGAGATCGGGGTTTGGGGGATACGCAGTATTTT
v_call: TRBV5-1; clone_size: .; cdr3_length: 14; d_call: TRBD2; j_call: TRBJ2-7; cdr3_aa: CASSWGLVSHEQYF; cdr3_nt: TGCGCCAGCAGCTGGGGACTAGTCTCCCACGAGCAGTACTTC
v_call: TRBV10-3; clone_size: .; cdr3_length: 16; d_call: .; j_call: TRBJ2-5; cdr3_aa: CAISGILAGQQETQYF; cdr3_nt: TGTGCCATCAGTGGTATTTTAGCGGGACAGCAAGAGACCCAGTACTTC
v_call: TRBV9; clone_size: .; cdr3_length: 16; d_call: .; j_call: TRBJ1-2; cdr3_aa: CASSAQTADRHYGYTF; cdr3_nt: TGTGCCAGCAGCGCTCAAACAGCCGACAGACACTATGGCTACACCTTC
v_call: TRBV4-1; clone_size: .; cdr3_length: 16; d_call: .; j_call: TRBJ2-1; cdr3_aa: CASSQDLASAHNEQFF; cdr3_nt: TGCGCCAGCAGCCAAGATTTAGCTAGTGCCCACAATGAGCAGTTCTTC
v_call: TRBV29-1; clone_size: .; cdr3_length: 15; d_call: .; j_call: TRBJ2-3; cdr3_aa: CSVGNRVMGTDTQYF; cdr3_nt: TGCAGCGTGGGAAACAGGGTAATGGGCACAGATACGCAGTATTTT
v_call: TRBV5-6; clone_size: .; cdr3_length: 17; d_call: .; j_call: TRBJ2-2; cdr3_aa: CASSLAGRQVSTGELFF; cdr3_nt: TGTGCCAGCAGCTTGGCCGGGCGACAGGTTAGCACCGGGGAGCTGTTTTTT
v_call: TRBV19; clone_size: .; cdr3_length: 13; d_call: TRBD1; j_call: TRBJ2-7; cdr3_aa: CASRDRGNYEQYF; cdr3_nt: TGTGCCAGTAGGGACAGGGGGAACTACGAGCAGTACTTC
v_call: TRBV6-5; clone_size: .; cdr3_length: 14; d_call: .; j_call: TRBJ1-4; cdr3_aa: CASSLQGNNEKLFF; cdr3_nt: TGTGCCAGCAGTCTCCAGGGTAATAATGAAAAACTGTTTTTT
v_call: TRBV28; clone_size: once; cdr3_length: 14; d_call: TRBD1; j_call: TRBJ2-2; cdr3_aa: CASSRQGEAGELFF; cdr3_nt: TGTGCCAGCAGCCGACAGGGCGAGGCCGGGGAGCTGTTTTTT
v_call: TRBV4-1; clone_size: .; cdr3_length: 16; d_call: .; j_call: TRBJ1-2; cdr3_aa: CASSQEPRGRGYGYTF; cdr3_nt: TGCGCCAGCAGCCAAGAACCCAGGGGAAGGGGTTATGGCTACACCTTC
v_call: TRBV9; clone_size: .; cdr3_length: 14; d_call: TRBD1; j_call: TRBJ1-5; cdr3_aa: CASSAETGGPPQHF; cdr3_nt: TGTGCCAGCAGCGCGGAAACAGGGGGTCCGCCCCAGCATTTT
v_call: TRBV11-2; clone_size: .; cdr3_length: 15; d_call: .; j_call: TRBJ1-1; cdr3_aa: CASSPRGVLNTEAFF; cdr3_nt: TGTGCCAGCAGCCCACGGGGGGTTTTAAACACTGAAGCTTTCTTT
v_call: TRBV30; clone_size: .; cdr3_length: 13; d_call: .; j_call: TRBJ1-1; cdr3_aa: CAWSVVQNTEAFF; cdr3_nt: TGTGCCTGGAGTGTCGTGCAGAATACAGAAGCTTTCTTT
v_call: TRBV7-9; clone_size: .; cdr3_length: 12; d_call: .; j_call: TRBJ1-1; cdr3_aa: CSGSSANTEAFF; cdr3_nt: TGTTCCGGGTCCTCTGCGAACACTGAAGCTTTCTTT
v_call: TRBV7-9; clone_size: .; cdr3_length: 12; d_call: .; j_call: TRBJ2-7; cdr3_aa: CSSSPSHYEQYF; cdr3_nt: TGTTCCAGCAGCCCATCACACTACGAGCAGTACTTC
v_call: TRBV19; clone_size: .; cdr3_length: 18; d_call: TRBD2; j_call: TRBJ2-3; cdr3_aa: CASRPLGTSGRLADTQYF; cdr3_nt: TGTGCCAGTAGACCTTTGGGGACTAGCGGGAGACTGGCAGATACGCAGTATTTT
v_call: TRBV28; clone_size: .; cdr3_length: 16; d_call: TRBD1; j_call: TRBJ1-1; cdr3_aa: CASSSPGGSMNTEAFF; cdr3_nt: TGTGCCAGCAGTTCCCCAGGGGGAAGTATGAACACTGAAGCTTTCTTT
v_call: TRBV14; clone_size: .; cdr3_length: 15; d_call: TRBD2; j_call: TRBJ2-5; cdr3_aa: CASSLASGRVETQYF; cdr3_nt: TGTGCCAGCAGCCTTGCTAGCGGGAGGGTGGAGACCCAGTACTTC
v_call: TRBV5-1; clone_size: once; cdr3_length: 14; d_call: TRBD1; j_call: TRBJ2-1; cdr3_aa: CASSFWERQGEQFF; cdr3_nt: TGCGCCAGCAGCTTCTGGGAGAGACAGGGTGAGCAGTTCTTC
v_call: TRBV29-1; clone_size: .; cdr3_length: 8; d_call: .; j_call: TRBJ2-1; cdr3_aa: CSVGGQFF; cdr3_nt: TGCAGCGTCGGGGGGCAGTTCTTC
v_call: TRBV2; clone_size: few; cdr3_length: 14; d_call: .; j_call: TRBJ1-1; cdr3_aa: CASTPPGERTEAFF; cdr3_nt: TGTGCCAGCACCCCCCCCGGTGAGAGGACTGAAGCTTTCTTT
v_call: TRBV27; clone_size: .; cdr3_length: 18; d_call: TRBD2; j_call: TRBJ2-7; cdr3_aa: CASSRLPVSLGRAREQYF; cdr3_nt: TGTGCCAGCAGCCGCTTACCCGTCTCCCTCGGGAGGGCTCGCGAGCAGTACTTC
v_call: TRBV7-8; clone_size: few; cdr3_length: 16; d_call: TRBD2; j_call: TRBJ2-1; cdr3_aa: CASSLSSTSGTIEQFF; cdr3_nt: TGTGCCAGCAGTCTTAGTTCGACTAGCGGGACTATTGAGCAGTTCTTC
v_call: TRBV4-2; clone_size: few; cdr3_length: 16; d_call: TRBD1; j_call: TRBJ1-5; cdr3_aa: CASSQDGGQGGQPQHF; cdr3_nt: TGTGCCAGCAGCCAAGATGGTGGACAGGGTGGACAGCCCCAGCATTTT